The clone carrying this T cell receptor (beta chain) was recorded many times. These data come from a study of T cells in Graves' hyperthyroidism and ophthalmopathy. The authors deemed Graves' hyperthyroidism stable absent ophthalmopathy progression within 18 months. CDR1 MDHEN and CDR2 SYDVKM come from the germline V gene. V lost 6 bases to trimming and J lost 1 base, with 12 bases between them. CDR3 length: 14 amino acids. The source material, RNA transcripts, was used to amplify TCR beta CDR3 regions. The HTBI set primed first-round TCR CDR3 RT-PCR. TCRdb re-analysed the multiplex PCR reads in MiXCR, keeping a single row per CDR3 protein. Here the sample spans 400,000 to 550,000 distinct CDR3 sequences, approximately 15% being singletons.

This clonotype originated in a woman aged 18-35 years with Graves' hyperthyroidism. The sequenced sample consisted of blood. J is TRBJ1-1 and V is TRBV28; maybe TRBD1 (5 bases). The CDR3 bases are TGTGCCAGCAGACCCGCGGGGCCGAACACTGAAGCTTTCTTT. Protein sequence: CASRPAGPNTEAFF.